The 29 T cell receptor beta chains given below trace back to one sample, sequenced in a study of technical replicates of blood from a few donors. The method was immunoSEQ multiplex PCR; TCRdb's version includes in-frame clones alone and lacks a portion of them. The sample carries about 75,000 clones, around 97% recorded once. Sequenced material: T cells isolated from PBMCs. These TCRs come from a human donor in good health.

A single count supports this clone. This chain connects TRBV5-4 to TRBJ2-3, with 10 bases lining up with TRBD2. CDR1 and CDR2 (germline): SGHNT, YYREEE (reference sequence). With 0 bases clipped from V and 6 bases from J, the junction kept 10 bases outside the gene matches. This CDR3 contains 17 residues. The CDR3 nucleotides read TGTGCCAGCAGCTTGGCGGGGTTAGCGGGAGGTGGGGATACGCAGTATTTT. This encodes CASSLAGLAGGGDTQYF.

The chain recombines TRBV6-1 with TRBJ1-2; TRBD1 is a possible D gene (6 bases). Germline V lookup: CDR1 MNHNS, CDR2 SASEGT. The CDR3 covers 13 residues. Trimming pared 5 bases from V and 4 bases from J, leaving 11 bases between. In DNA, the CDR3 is TGTGCCAGCAGTCCACGGGACACCTATGGCTACACCTTC. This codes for CASSPRDTYGYTF.

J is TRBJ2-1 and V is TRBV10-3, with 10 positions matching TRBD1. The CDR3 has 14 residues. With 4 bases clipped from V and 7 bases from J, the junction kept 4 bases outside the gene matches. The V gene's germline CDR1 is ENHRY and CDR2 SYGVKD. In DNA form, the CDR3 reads TGTGCCATCAGTGGCCGGGACAGGGGAAATGAGCAGTTCTTC. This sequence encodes CAISGRDRGNEQFF.

The CDR3 DNA is TGTGCCAGCTCACAAGGAGTTAGAGGGAACACTGAAGCTTTCTTT. It specifies CASSQGVRGNTEAFF. The chain has TRBV18 and TRBJ1-1; D is ambiguous. The CDR3 spans 15 residues. Trimming left V 4 bases short and J 1 base short, with 13 bases between. CDR1 and CDR2 (germline): KGHSH, LQKENI.

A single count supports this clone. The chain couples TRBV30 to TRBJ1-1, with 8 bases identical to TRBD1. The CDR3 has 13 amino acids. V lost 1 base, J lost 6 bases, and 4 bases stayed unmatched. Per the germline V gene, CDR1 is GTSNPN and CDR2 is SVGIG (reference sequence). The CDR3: CAWSGQGASEAFF. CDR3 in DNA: TGTGCCTGGAGTGGGCAGGGGGCATCTGAAGCTTTCTTT.

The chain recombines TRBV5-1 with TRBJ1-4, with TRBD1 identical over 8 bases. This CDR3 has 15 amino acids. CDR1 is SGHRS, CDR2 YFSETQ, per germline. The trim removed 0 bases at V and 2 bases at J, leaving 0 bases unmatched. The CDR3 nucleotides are TGCGCCAGCAGCTTGGGGACAGGGACTAATGAAAAACTGTTTTTT. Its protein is CASSLGTGTNEKLFF.

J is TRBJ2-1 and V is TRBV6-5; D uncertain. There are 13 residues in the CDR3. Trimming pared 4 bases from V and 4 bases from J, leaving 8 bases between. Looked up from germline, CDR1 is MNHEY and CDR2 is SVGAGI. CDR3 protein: CASSSNYYNEQFF. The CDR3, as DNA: TGTGCCAGCAGTTCAAACTATTACAATGAGCAGTTCTTC.

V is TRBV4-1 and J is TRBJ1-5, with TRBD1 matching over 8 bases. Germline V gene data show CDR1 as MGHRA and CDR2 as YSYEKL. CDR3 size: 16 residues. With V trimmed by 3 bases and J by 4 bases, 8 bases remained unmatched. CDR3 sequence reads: CASSHHMDRVNQPQHF. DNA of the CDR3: TGCGCCAGCAGCCACCATATGGACAGGGTTAATCAGCCCCAGCATTTT.

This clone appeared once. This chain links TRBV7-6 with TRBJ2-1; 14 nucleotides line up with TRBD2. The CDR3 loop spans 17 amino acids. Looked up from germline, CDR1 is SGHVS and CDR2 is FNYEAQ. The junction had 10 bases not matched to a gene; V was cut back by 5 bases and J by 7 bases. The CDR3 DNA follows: TGTGCCAGCAGCCCCAGCGGGACTAGCGGGAGACTGAATGAGCAGTTCTTC. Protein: CASSPSGTSGRLNEQFF.

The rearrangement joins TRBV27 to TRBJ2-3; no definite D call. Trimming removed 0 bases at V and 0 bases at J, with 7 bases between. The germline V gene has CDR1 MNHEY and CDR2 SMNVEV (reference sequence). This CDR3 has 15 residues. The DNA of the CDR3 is TGTGCCAGCAGTTTATCCCACATAAGCACAGATACGCAGTATTTT. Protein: CASSLSHISTDTQYF.

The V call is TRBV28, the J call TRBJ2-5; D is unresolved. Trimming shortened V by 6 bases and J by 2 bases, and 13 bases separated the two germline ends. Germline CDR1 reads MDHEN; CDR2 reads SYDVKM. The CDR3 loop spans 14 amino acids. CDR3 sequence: CASRVTLMQETQYF. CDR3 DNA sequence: TGTGCCAGCAGGGTGACTCTAATGCAAGAGACCCAGTACTTC. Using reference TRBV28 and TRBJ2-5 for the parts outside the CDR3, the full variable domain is DVKVTQSSRYLVKRTGEKVFLECVQDMDHENMFWYRQDPGLGLRLIYFSYDVKMKEKGDIPEGYSVSREKKERFSLILESASTNQTSMYLCASRVTLMQETQYFGPGTRLLVL.

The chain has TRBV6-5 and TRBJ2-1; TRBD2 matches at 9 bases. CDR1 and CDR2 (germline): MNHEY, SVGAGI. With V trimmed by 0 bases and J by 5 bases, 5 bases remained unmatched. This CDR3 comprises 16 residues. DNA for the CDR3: TGTGCCAGCAGTTACTCGTTAGCGGGGGCGGACAATGAGCAGTTCTTC. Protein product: CASSYSLAGADNEQFF.

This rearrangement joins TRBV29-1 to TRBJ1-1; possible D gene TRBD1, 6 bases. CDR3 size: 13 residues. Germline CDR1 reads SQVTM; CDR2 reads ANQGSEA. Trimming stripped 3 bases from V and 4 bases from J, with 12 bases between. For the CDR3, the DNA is TGCAGCGTTGACGAAACAGGGATCACTGAAGCTTTCTTT. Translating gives CSVDETGITEAFF. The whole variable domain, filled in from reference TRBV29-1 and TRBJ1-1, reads SAVISQKPSRDICQRGTSLTIQCQVDSQVTMMFWYRQQPGQSLTLIATANQGSEATYESGFVIDKFPISRPNLTFSTLTVSNMSPEDSSIYLCSVDETGITEAFFGQGTRLTVV.

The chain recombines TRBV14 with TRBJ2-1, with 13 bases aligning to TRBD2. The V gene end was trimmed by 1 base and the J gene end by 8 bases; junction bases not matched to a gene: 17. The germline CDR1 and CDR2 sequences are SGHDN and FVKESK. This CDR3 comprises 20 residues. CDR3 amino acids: CASSQAIAHGLAGVWDEQFF. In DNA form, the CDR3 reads TGTGCCAGCAGCCAAGCCATAGCTCATGGACTAGCGGGAGTTTGGGATGAGCAGTTCTTC.

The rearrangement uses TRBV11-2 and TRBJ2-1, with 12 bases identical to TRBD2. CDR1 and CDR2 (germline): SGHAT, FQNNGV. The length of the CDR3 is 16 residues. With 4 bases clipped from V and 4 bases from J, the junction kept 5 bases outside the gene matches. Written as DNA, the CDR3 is TGTGCCAGCAGCTCTAGACTAGCGGGAGTGTACAATGAGCAGTTCTTC. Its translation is CASSSRLAGVYNEQFF.

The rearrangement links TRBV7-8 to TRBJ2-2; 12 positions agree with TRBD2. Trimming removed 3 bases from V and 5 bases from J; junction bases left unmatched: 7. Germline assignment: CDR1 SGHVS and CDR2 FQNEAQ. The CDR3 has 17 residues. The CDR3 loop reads CASSFGLLAGGTGELFF. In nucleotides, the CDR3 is TGTGCCAGCAGCTTCGGATTACTAGCGGGAGGAACCGGGGAGCTGTTTTTT.

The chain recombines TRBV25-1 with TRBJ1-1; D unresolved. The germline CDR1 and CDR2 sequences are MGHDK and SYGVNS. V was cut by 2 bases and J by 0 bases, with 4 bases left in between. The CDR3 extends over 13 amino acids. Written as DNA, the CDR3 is TGTGCCAGCAGTGAAACATTGAACACTGAAGCTTTCTTT. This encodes CASSETLNTEAFF. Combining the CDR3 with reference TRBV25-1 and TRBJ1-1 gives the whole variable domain EADIYQTPRYLVIGTGKKITLECSQTMGHDKMYWYQQDPGMELHLIHYSYGVNSTEKGDLSSESTVSRIRTEHFPLTLESARPSHTSQYLCASSETLNTEAFFGQGTRLTVV.

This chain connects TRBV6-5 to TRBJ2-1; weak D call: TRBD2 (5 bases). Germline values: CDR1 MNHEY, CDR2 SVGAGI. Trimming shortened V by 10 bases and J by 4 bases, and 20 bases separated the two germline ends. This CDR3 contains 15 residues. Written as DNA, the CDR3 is TGTGCCACCCACCCTGGCACTAGTGGTTACAATGAGCAGTTCTTC. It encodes CATHPGTSGYNEQFF.

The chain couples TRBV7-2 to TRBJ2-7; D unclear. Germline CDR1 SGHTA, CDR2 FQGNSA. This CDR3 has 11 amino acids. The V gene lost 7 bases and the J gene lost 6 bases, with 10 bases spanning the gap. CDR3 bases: TGTGCCAGCATCGCGAACAGCGAGCAGTACTTC. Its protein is CASIANSEQYF.

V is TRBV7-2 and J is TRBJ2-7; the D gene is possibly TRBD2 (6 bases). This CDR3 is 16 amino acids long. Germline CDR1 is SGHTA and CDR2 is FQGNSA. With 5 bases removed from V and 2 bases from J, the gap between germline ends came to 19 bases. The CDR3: CASSPHPSRGPYEQYF. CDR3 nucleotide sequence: TGTGCCAGCAGCCCCCATCCATCGCGGGGACCCTACGAGCAGTACTTC.

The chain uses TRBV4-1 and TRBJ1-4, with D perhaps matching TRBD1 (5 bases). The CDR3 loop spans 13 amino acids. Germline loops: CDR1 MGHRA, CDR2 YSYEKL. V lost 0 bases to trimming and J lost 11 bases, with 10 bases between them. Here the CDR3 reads CASSQDSGDKLFF. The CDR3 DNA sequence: TGCGCCAGCAGCCAAGATTCGGGGGACAAACTGTTTTTT.

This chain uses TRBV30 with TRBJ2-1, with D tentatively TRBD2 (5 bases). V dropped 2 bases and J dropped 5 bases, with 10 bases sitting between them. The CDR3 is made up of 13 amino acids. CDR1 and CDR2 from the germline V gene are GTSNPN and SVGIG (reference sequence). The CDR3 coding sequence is TGTGCCTGGAGTAGAGGGCCCAACAATGAGCAGTTCTTC. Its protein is CAWSRGPNNEQFF.

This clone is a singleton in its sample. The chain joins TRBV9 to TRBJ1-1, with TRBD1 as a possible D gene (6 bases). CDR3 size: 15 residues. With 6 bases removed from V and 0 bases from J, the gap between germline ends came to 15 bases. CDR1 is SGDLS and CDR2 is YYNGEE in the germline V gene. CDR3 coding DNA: TGTGCCAGCACCCCTGGACAGCACATGAACACTGAAGCTTTCTTT. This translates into CASTPGQHMNTEAFF. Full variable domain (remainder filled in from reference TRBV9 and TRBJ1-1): DSGVTQTPKHLITATGQRVTLRCSPRSGDLSVYWYQQSLDQGLQFLIQYYNGEERAKGNILERFSAQQFPDLHSELNLSSLELGDSALYFCASTPGQHMNTEAFFGQGTRLTVV.

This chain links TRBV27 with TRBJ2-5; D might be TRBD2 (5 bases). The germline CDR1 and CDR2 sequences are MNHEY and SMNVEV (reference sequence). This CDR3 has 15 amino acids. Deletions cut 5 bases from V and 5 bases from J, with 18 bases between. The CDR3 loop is CASSPPGLSGETQYF. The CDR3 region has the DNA TGTGCCAGCAGTCCCCCAGGACTTTCTGGGGAGACCCAGTACTTC.

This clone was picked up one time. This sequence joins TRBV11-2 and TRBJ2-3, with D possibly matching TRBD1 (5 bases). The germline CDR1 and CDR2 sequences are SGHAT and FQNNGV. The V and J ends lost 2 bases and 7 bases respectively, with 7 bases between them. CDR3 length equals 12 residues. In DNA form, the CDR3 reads TGTGCCAGCAGCTTATACAGGTATACGCAGTATTTT. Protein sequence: CASSLYRYTQYF.

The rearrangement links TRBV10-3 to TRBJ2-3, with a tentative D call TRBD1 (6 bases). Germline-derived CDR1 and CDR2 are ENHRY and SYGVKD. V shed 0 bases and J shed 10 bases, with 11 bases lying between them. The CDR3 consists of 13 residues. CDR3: CAISESTGQAQYF. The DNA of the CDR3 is TGTGCCATCAGTGAGTCTACAGGGCAGGCGCAGTATTTT.

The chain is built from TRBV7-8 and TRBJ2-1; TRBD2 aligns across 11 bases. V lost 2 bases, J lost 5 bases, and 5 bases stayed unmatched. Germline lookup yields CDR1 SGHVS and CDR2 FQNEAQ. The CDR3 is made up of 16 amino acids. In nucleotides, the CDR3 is TGTGCCAGCAGCTTATCGGGACTAGCGGAACACAATGAGCAGTTCTTC. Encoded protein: CASSLSGLAEHNEQFF. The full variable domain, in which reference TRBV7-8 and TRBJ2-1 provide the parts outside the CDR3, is GAGVSQSPRYKVAKRGQDVALRCDPISGHVSLFWYQQALGQGPEFLTYFQNEAQLDKSGLPSDRFFAERPEGSVSTLKIQRTQQEDSAVYLCASSLSGLAEHNEQFFGPGTRLTVL.

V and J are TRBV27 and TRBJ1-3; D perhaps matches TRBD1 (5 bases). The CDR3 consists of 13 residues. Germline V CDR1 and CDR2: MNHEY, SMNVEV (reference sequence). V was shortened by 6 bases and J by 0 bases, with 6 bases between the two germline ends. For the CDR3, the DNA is TGTGCCAGCAGCAGGGACTCTGGAAACACCATATATTTT. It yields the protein CASSRDSGNTIYF.

CDR3 sequence: CASSPTGDSGNTIYF. CDR3 DNA: TGTGCCAGCAGCCCGACAGGGGACTCTGGAAACACCATATATTTT. The chain employs TRBV4-2 and TRBJ1-3; 8 positions agree with TRBD1. The CDR3 is 15 amino acids. The germline gives CDR1 LGHNA, CDR2 YNFKEQ. Trimming at V came to 4 bases and at J to 0 bases, leaving 2 bases not matched to a gene.